This TCR beta chain was obtained from a study of cytomegalovirus exposure and HLA in healthy donors. The CDR3 has 13 residues. Germline V gives CDR1 MNHEY, CDR2 SVGAGI. V lost 11 bases and J lost 1; bases outside the gene matches: 4. Measured with immunoSEQ multiplex PCR; TCRdb has only the in-frame clones, and not every one. Of about 200,000 clones listed, about nine tenths are singletons. The sequence was obtained from a woman aged 18-29 years in good health and CMV-seropositive. V gene TRBV6-5 combines with J gene TRBJ2-2, with TRBD1 matching over 7 bases. What was sequenced was PBMCs. CDR3 loop: CAAGTENTGELFF. The CDR3 DNA is TGTGCCGCCGGGACAGAGAACACCGGGGAGCTGTTTTTT.